Each of the 24 T cell receptor beta chains below was sequenced from the same sample in a study of siplizumab effects on memory and regulatory T cells. The method was immunoSEQ multiplex PCR; TCRdb's version includes in-frame clones alone and lacks a portion of them. The data hold 26,000 or so clones, with around 84% observed a single time. Material for sequencing was memory CD4+ T cells sorted from blood. Every receptor here comes from a human donor in good health.

This clone was recorded once. The chain has TRBV18 and TRBJ2-7; no clear D gene. V lost 2 bases and J 5 bases, leaving 10 bases between the germline ends. Germline-derived CDR1 and CDR2 are KGHSH and LQKENI. The CDR3 runs 13 residues. This CDR3 is CASSPNQADEQYF. The CDR3, as DNA: TGTGCCAGCTCACCAAATCAGGCCGACGAGCAGTACTTC.

This chain connects TRBV9 to TRBJ2-3; no reliable D call. Trimming took off 3 bases at V and 1 base at J, with 15 bases between the two ends. Germline CDR1 SGDLS, CDR2 YYNGEE. This CDR3 contains 16 residues. This CDR3 is CASSALSVAGTDTQYF. CDR3 DNA sequence: TGTGCCAGCAGCGCCCTCAGTGTAGCTGGCACAGATACGCAGTATTTT.

The genes are TRBV18 and TRBJ1-2, with 8 nucleotides matching TRBD1. In germline, CDR1 is KGHSH, CDR2 LQKENI. J lost 6 bases, V lost 3 bases, and 12 bases had no gene match. The CDR3 loop spans 16 amino acids. The chain's CDR3 is CASSPATKGQGDGYTF. DNA of the CDR3: TGTGCCAGCTCACCGGCGACCAAAGGACAGGGTGATGGCTACACCTTC.

This sequence joins TRBV30 and TRBJ1-1, with D maybe TRBD1 (5 bases). Trimming left V 2 bases short and J 7 bases short, with 17 bases between. The CDR3 is made up of 14 amino acids. Germline assignment: CDR1 GTSNPN and CDR2 SVGIG (reference sequence). CDR3 DNA: TGTGCCTGGAGTCCCCCGGGGGTAGGGGTTGAAGCTTTCTTT. It encodes CAWSPPGVGVEAFF. Full variable domain (rest looked up from reference TRBV30 and TRBJ1-1): SQTIHQWPATLVQPVGSPLSLECTVEGTSNPNLYWYRQAAGRGLQLLFYSVGIGQISSEVPQNLSASRPQDRQFILSSKKLLLSDSGFYLCAWSPPGVGVEAFFGQGTRLTVV.

This chain links TRBV18 with TRBJ1-2; TRBD1 might be the D (5 bases). Germline V CDR1 and CDR2: KGHSH, LQKENI. V lost 6 bases and J lost 7, with 9 bases in between. The CDR3 sequence is 11 residues long. CDR3 DNA: TGTGCCAGCTCGGCAGGGTTTGGCTACACCTTC. This translates into CASSAGFGYTF.

The rearrangement joins TRBV19 to TRBJ2-5, with TRBD2 identical over 7 bases. There are 15 residues in the CDR3. V gave up 2 bases and J gave up 5 bases; unmatched junction bases: 8. Germline CDR1 reads LNHDA; CDR2 reads SQIVND (reference sequence). CDR3 bases: TGTGCCAGTAGTATATCGGCGGGAGATAGGGAGACCCAGTACTTC. Its protein is CASSISAGDRETQYF. Together with reference TRBV19 and TRBJ2-5, the CDR3 gives the full variable domain: DGGITQSPKYLFRKEGQNVTLSCEQNLNHDAMYWYRQDPGQGLRLIYYSQIVNDFQKGDIAEGYSVSREKKESFPLTVTSAQKNPTAFYLCASSISAGDRETQYFGPGTRLLVL.

V and J are TRBV6-1 and TRBJ2-7; 8 bases map to TRBD1. Trimming took 4 bases from V and 3 from J; bases not matched to a gene: 2. This CDR3 region has 13 residues. CDR1 and CDR2 (germline): MNHNS, SASEGT. As DNA, the CDR3 is TGTGCCAGCAGTGCCGGGACAGGCTACGAGCAGTACTTC. This translates into CASSAGTGYEQYF.

This chain links TRBV5-1 with TRBJ2-7; D assignment may be TRBD1 or TRBD2 (5 bases each). Trimming took 3 bases from V and 2 from J, leaving 12 bases between them. The CDR3 is made up of 14 amino acids. The germline V gene has CDR1 SGHRS and CDR2 YFSETQ. The CDR3 loop reads CASSYSGPPYEQYF. The CDR3 region has the DNA TGCGCCAGCAGCTATTCGGGACCCCCCTACGAGCAGTACTTC.

The genes are TRBV5-6 and TRBJ2-1, with D tentatively TRBD1 (6 bases). The germline V gene encodes CDR1 SGHDT and CDR2 YYEEEE. The CDR3 extends over 15 amino acids. Trimming removed 1 base at V and 3 bases at J, with 11 bases between. The CDR3 nucleotides read TGTGCCAGCAGCTTGCTACAGGGCGACTACAATGAGCAGTTCTTC. Amino acids: CASSLLQGDYNEQFF.

This sequence joins TRBV6-5 and TRBJ1-5; 8 bases match TRBD1. With 6 bases clipped from V and 3 bases from J, the junction kept 7 bases outside the gene matches. The germline CDR1 and CDR2 sequences are MNHEY and SVGAGI. The CDR3 is made up of 15 amino acids. The CDR3: CASSRGQADNQPQHF. CDR3 sequence (DNA): TGTGCCAGCAGCAGGGGACAGGCCGACAATCAGCCCCAGCATTTT.

The table lists this clone with a count of one. This chain links TRBV30 with TRBJ2-2; D gene ambiguous. Trimming removed 4 bases from V and 10 bases from J, with 13 bases in between. Germline CDR1 reads GTSNPN; CDR2 reads SVGIG (reference sequence). The CDR3 consists of 12 residues. The CDR3 spells CAWKILLEELFF. Written as DNA, the CDR3 is TGTGCCTGGAAAATACTACTGGAGGAGCTGTTTTTT. Combining the CDR3 with reference TRBV30 and TRBJ2-2 gives the whole variable domain SQTIHQWPATLVQPVGSPLSLECTVEGTSNPNLYWYRQAAGRGLQLLFYSVGIGQISSEVPQNLSASRPQDRQFILSSKKLLLSDSGFYLCAWKILLEELFFGEGSRLTVL.

J is TRBJ2-7 and V is TRBV6-4, with D perhaps matching TRBD1 (6 bases). There are 13 residues in the CDR3. The ends were cut back, 6 bases at V and 3 bases at J, with 12 bases in the middle. Germline-derived CDR1 and CDR2 are MRHNA and SNTAGT. Written as DNA, the CDR3 is TGTGCCAGCAGGAGCCGGGACAACTACGAGCAGTACTTC. As protein: CASRSRDNYEQYF.

The rearrangement uses TRBV28 and TRBJ2-5; D may be TRBD2 (5 bases). The CDR3 has 16 residues. Germline V lookup: CDR1 MDHEN, CDR2 SYDVKM. V lost 1 base to trimming and J lost 5 bases, with 17 bases between them. The CDR3 region is CASSLLTWESGETQYF. The CDR3 DNA reads TGTGCCAGCAGTTTATTGACGTGGGAGTCGGGGGAGACCCAGTACTTC.

This clone was seen only once. One end of the junction does not line up with germline, which may come from a read error. The chain recombines TRBV18 with TRBJ1-4; no firm D call. Germline assignment: CDR1 KGHSH and CDR2 LQKENI. This CDR3 spans 16 amino acids. Here the CDR3 reads CASSPLPGSANEKLFF. For the CDR3, the DNA is TGTGCCAGCTCCCCACTCCCAGGCTCGGCTAATGAAAAACTGTTTTTT.

The J gene is TRBJ2-5, the V gene TRBV2; TRBD1 matches 8 bases. The CDR3 length is 14 residues. The ends lost 6 bases at V and 5 bases at J; junction bases unmatched: 8. Germline V lookup: CDR1 SNHLY, CDR2 FYNNEI. In DNA form, the CDR3 reads TGTGCCAGCAGGGATAGGACAGGGATGGAGACCCAGTACTTC. Its protein product is CASRDRTGMETQYF.

This chain links TRBV10-3 with TRBJ2-5, with D tentatively TRBD1 or TRBD2 (5 bases each). V lost 6 bases and J lost 2, with 16 bases in between. Per the germline V gene, CDR1 is ENHRY and CDR2 is SYGVKD. The CDR3 has 15 residues. In nucleotides, the CDR3 is TGTGCCATCAGCGGGGACGGGGAGCGTCAAGAGACCCAGTACTTC. Protein product: CAISGDGERQETQYF.

The chain recombines TRBV6-6 with TRBJ2-7; TRBD2 might be the D (5 bases). The CDR3 has 13 residues. Germline CDR1 MNHNY, CDR2 SVGAGI (reference sequence). The ends were cut back, 7 bases at V and 7 bases at J, with 17 bases in the middle. The chain's CDR3 is CASTQLVTGEQYF. The CDR3 coding sequence is TGTGCCAGCACCCAACTAGTAACGGGAGAGCAGTACTTC.

V is TRBV5-4 and J is TRBJ1-6; 10 bases align to TRBD1. This CDR3 is built from 14 residues. The ends lost 4 bases at V and 10 bases at J; junction bases unmatched: 5. CDR1 is SGHNT and CDR2 is YYREEE in the germline V gene (reference sequence). This CDR3 is CASSRQGAQSPLHF. The CDR3 coding sequence is TGTGCCAGCAGCCGACAGGGGGCGCAGTCACCCCTCCACTTT.

The chain uses TRBV11-2 and TRBJ1-1, with 8 bases aligning to TRBD1. Germline CDR1 SGHAT, CDR2 FQNNGV. The CDR3 contains 15 residues. V lost 6 bases, J lost 6 bases, and 12 bases stayed unmatched. CDR3 sequence (DNA): TGTGCCAGCAGTCCTGCCCGACAGGGGAGGGCTGAAGCTTTCTTT. Translating it yields CASSPARQGRAEAFF. The variable domain in full, with the rest retrieved from reference TRBV11-2 and TRBJ1-1, is EAGVAQSPRYKIIEKRQSVAFWCNPISGHATLYWYQQILGQGPKLLIQFQNNGVVDDSQLPKDRFSAERLKGVDSTLKIQPAKLEDSAVYLCASSPARQGRAEAFFGQGTRLTVV.

This clone was found once. V is TRBV7-6 and J is TRBJ2-5; TRBD2 might be the D (5 bases). The CDR3 spans 13 residues. V dropped 5 bases and J dropped 2 bases, with 9 bases sitting between them. Germline-derived CDR1 and CDR2 are SGHVS and FNYEAQ. CDR3 in DNA: TGTGCCAGCAGCGGAGGTCTTCAAGAGACCCAGTACTTC. Protein sequence: CASSGGLQETQYF.

This clone occurred a few times. The chain couples TRBV7-9 to TRBJ1-1; 10 positions match TRBD1. Germline-derived CDR1 and CDR2 are SEHNR and FQNEAQ (reference sequence). This CDR3 has 15 amino acids. Trimming cost V 1 base and J 3 bases; bases outside gene matches: 2. In nucleotides, the CDR3 is TGTGCCAGCAGCTTAGGGGGACAGGGGTACACTGAAGCTTTCTTT. Protein product: CASSLGGQGYTEAFF. Complete variable domain (other parts from reference TRBV7-9 and TRBJ1-1): DTGVSQNPRHKITKRGQNVTFRCDPISEHNRLYWYRQTLGQGPEFLTYFQNEAQLEKSRLLSDRFSAERPKGSFSTLEIQRTEQGDSAMYLCASSLGGQGYTEAFFGQGTRLTVV.

This chain uses TRBV9 with TRBJ2-3; D is uncertain. Trimming removed 2 bases from V and 5 bases from J, with 9 bases in between. The CDR3 spans 13 residues. Germline CDR1 and CDR2: SGDLS and YYNGEE. CDR3: CASSVQVEDTQYF. In DNA form, the CDR3 reads TGTGCCAGCAGCGTGCAGGTGGAAGATACGCAGTATTTT.

The J gene is TRBJ2-1, the V gene TRBV5-6, with a tentative D call TRBD2 (5 bases). Germline V gives CDR1 SGHDT, CDR2 YYEEEE. This CDR3 contains 14 residues. The germline V and J ends were trimmed by 4 bases and 5 bases, with 13 bases remaining between them. CDR3: CASSLPTGNNEQFF. The CDR3, as DNA: TGTGCCAGCAGCCTCCCCACGGGGAACAATGAGCAGTTCTTC.

The genes are TRBV5-1 and TRBJ2-3; 10 positions match TRBD1. From germline, CDR1 is SGHRS and CDR2 YFSETQ. After removal of 3 bases from V and 3 bases from J, the junction contained 7 bases not matched to a gene. There are 16 residues in the CDR3. The CDR3 coding sequence is TGCGCCAGCAGCTCTCCGGGACAGGGGTTTACAGATACGCAGTATTTT. Protein product: CASSSPGQGFTDTQYF.